What follows are 18 T cell receptor beta chains derived from one specimen sequenced in a study of T cell responses to AZD1222 COVID-19 vaccine. This table comes from immunoSEQ multiplex PCR, and its TCRdb copy is limited to in-frame clones, with some not included. The sample carries approximately 110,000 clones, about 87% recorded once. The specimen was peripheral blood, collected on day 0 of AZD1222 vaccination. Receptors originate from an adult in good health.

The V call is TRBV19, the J call TRBJ1-2; weak D call: TRBD1 (6 bases). The CDR3 has 14 amino acids. Germline V gives CDR1 LNHDA, CDR2 SQIVND (reference sequence). Trimming took 1 base from V and 5 from J, leaving 11 bases between them. Written as DNA, the CDR3 is TGTGCCAGTAGTATAGGACAGGCCTTGTATGGCTACACCTTC. It translates to CASSIGQALYGYTF. The full variable domain, completed using reference TRBV19 and TRBJ1-2, is DGGITQSPKYLFRKEGQNVTLSCEQNLNHDAMYWYRQDPGQGLRLIYYSQIVNDFQKGDIAEGYSVSREKKESFPLTVTSAQKNPTAFYLCASSIGQALYGYTFGSGTRLTVV.

This chain uses TRBV2 with TRBJ2-7, with D uncertain. Germline-derived CDR1 and CDR2 are SNHLY and FYNNEI. The CDR3 covers 12 residues. V was shortened by 8 bases and J by 2 bases, with 10 bases between the two germline ends. CDR3 DNA: TGTGCCAGCGATTTAAGAACCTACGAGCAGTACTTC. Its protein is CASDLRTYEQYF.

The rearrangement joins TRBV7-3 to TRBJ1-1; maybe TRBD1 (6 bases). Germline-derived CDR1 and CDR2 are SGHTA and FQGTGA. The V gene lost 1 base and the J gene lost 1 base, with 10 bases spanning the gap. The CDR3 covers 15 residues. CDR3 DNA: TGTGCCAGCAGCTTAAATGGACAGACGAACACTGAAGCTTTCTTT. Translated: CASSLNGQTNTEAFF.

V is TRBV5-1 and J is TRBJ2-7; D gene ambiguous. The CDR3 is made up of 15 amino acids. Germline CDR1 and CDR2: SGHRS and YFSETQ. Trimming removed 4 bases from V and 5 bases from J, with 19 bases in between. CDR3 nucleotides: TGCGCCAGCAGCGCCCAAATTGGGTTGCGGCACGAGCAGTACTTC. This codes for CASSAQIGLRHEQYF.

The chain uses TRBV21-1 and TRBJ1-2; the table's D call, TRBD1, was not checked against the DNA. TRBV21-1 is reported as a pseudogene. The CDR3 loop spans 15 amino acids. The CDR3 DNA follows: TGTGCCAGCAACAAGGGACAGGGCGCTAACTATGGCTACACCTTC. It translates to CASNKGQGANYGYTF.

This rearrangement joins TRBV19 to TRBJ2-3, with 7 bases matching TRBD1. Germline CDR1 LNHDA, CDR2 SQIVND (reference sequence). V dropped 0 bases and J dropped 5; count of bases not matched to a gene: 11. The CDR3 covers 17 residues. As DNA, the CDR3 is TGTGCCAGTAGTATAGATCTCGGGACAGATGCGGGAGATACGCAGTATTTT. As protein: CASSIDLGTDAGDTQYF. The complete variable domain, with remaining parts taken from reference TRBV19 and TRBJ2-3, reads DGGITQSPKYLFRKEGQNVTLSCEQNLNHDAMYWYRQDPGQGLRLIYYSQIVNDFQKGDIAEGYSVSREKKESFPLTVTSAQKNPTAFYLCASSIDLGTDAGDTQYFGPGTRLTVL.

The V gene is TRBV2, the J gene TRBJ1-4; a possible D gene is TRBD1 (5 bases). The CDR3 extends over 15 amino acids. Trimming left V 2 bases short and J 8 bases short, with 15 bases between. From germline, CDR1 is SNHLY and CDR2 FYNNEI. The CDR3 nucleotides are TGTGCCAGCAGTGAAAGGTTTCAGGGTGGGGAAAAACTGTTTTTT. It encodes CASSERFQGGEKLFF. The full variable domain, completed using reference TRBV2 and TRBJ1-4, is EPEVTQTPSHQVTQMGQEVILRCVPISNHLYFYWYRQILGQKVEFLVSFYNNEISEKSEIFDDQFSVERPDGSNFTLKIRSTKLEDSAMYFCASSERFQGGEKLFFGSGTQLSVL.

V and J are TRBV27 and TRBJ1-5; D is possibly TRBD1 (5 bases). There are 17 residues in the CDR3. Germline-derived CDR1 and CDR2 are MNHEY and SMNVEV (reference sequence). The V gene lost 0 bases and the J gene lost 4 bases, with 16 bases spanning the gap. The CDR3 region is CASSLSFFRGANQPQHF. CDR3 DNA: TGTGCCAGCAGTTTATCGTTTTTCCGTGGGGCGAATCAGCCCCAGCATTTT.

The rearrangement joins TRBV6-5 to TRBJ1-5; the D gene is possibly TRBD1 (6 bases). The length of the CDR3 is 14 residues. Trimming removed 6 bases at V and 2 bases at J, with 11 bases between. Per the germline V gene, CDR1 is MNHEY and CDR2 is SVGAGI. The CDR3 is CASRPSGGNQPQHF. CDR3 sequence (DNA): TGTGCCAGCAGGCCTTCAGGGGGCAATCAGCCCCAGCATTTT.

The chain joins TRBV28 to TRBJ2-7; 10 nucleotides line up with TRBD1. Germline CDR1 MDHEN, CDR2 SYDVKM. J lost 7 bases, V lost 4 bases, and 4 bases had no gene match. This CDR3 has 13 amino acids. This chain's CDR3 is CASSWGQGREQYF. DNA for the CDR3: TGTGCCAGCAGTTGGGGACAGGGGAGGGAGCAGTACTTC.

This chain connects TRBV6-5 to TRBJ2-7; D may be TRBD2 (5 bases). From germline, CDR1 is MNHEY and CDR2 SVGAGI. The CDR3 contains 15 residues. Trimming took 6 bases from V and 0 from J, leaving 15 bases between them. The CDR3 DNA is TGTGCCAGCAGGCATGTGAGGGCGAGCTCCTACGAGCAGTACTTC. Translated: CASRHVRASSYEQYF.

The chain carries TRBV29-1 and TRBJ2-1; D remains unclear. V was cut by 3 bases and J by 5 bases, with 8 bases left in between. Germline CDR1 reads SQVTM; CDR2 reads ANQGSEA. This CDR3 contains 12 residues. This chain's CDR3 is CSVEKNHNEQFF. The CDR3 coding sequence is TGCAGCGTTGAGAAGAACCACAATGAGCAGTTCTTC.

The chain has TRBV3-1 (or the pseudogene TRBV3-2) and TRBJ1-2; D ambiguous. Per germline, CDR1 LGHDT and CDR2 YNNKEL (reference sequence). V lost 1 base to trimming and J lost 0 bases, with 18 bases between them. This CDR3 has 18 amino acids. The CDR3 protein is CASSQGSADNPPNYGYTF. The DNA for the CDR3 is TGTGCCAGCAGCCAAGGATCGGCAGACAACCCTCCTAACTATGGCTACACCTTC.

The genes are TRBV5-1 and TRBJ2-2; 10 bases fit TRBD2. This CDR3 comprises 14 residues. Germline V gene sequence: CDR1 SGHRS, CDR2 YFSETQ. V gave up 4 bases and J gave up 7 bases; unmatched junction bases: 4. The CDR3 protein is CASSEGLAFGELFF. The CDR3 DNA sequence: TGCGCCAGCAGCGAGGGACTAGCGTTCGGGGAGCTGTTTTTT.

This CDR3 is CASSSYRVANEKLFF. CDR3 nucleotides: TGTGCCAGCAGCTCTTACAGGGTAGCTAATGAAAAACTGTTTTTT. J is TRBJ1-4 and V is TRBV5-4; TRBD1 might be the D (6 bases). CDR3 length: 15 amino acids. Germline V gene sequence: CDR1 SGHNT, CDR2 YYREEE (reference sequence). V lost 3 bases and J 3 bases, leaving 12 bases between the germline ends. Variable domain in full (rest from reference TRBV5-4 and TRBJ1-4): ETGVTQSPTHLIKTRGQQVTLRCSSQSGHNTVSWYQQALGQGPQFIFQYYREEENGRGNFPPRFSGLQFPNYSSELNVNALELDDSALYLCASSSYRVANEKLFFGSGTQLSVL.

This clone was seen once. The V gene is TRBV6-2 or TRBV6-3, the J gene TRBJ1-1; D is undetermined. The CDR3 extends over 18 amino acids. In germline, CDR1 is MNHEY, CDR2 SVGEGT. The V gene lost 7 bases and the J gene lost 4 bases, with 28 bases spanning the gap. The DNA of the CDR3 is TGTGCCAGCACCCCTTCTGTAACCAGCGAGGTCCTGAGCACTGAAGCTTTCTTT. Translating it yields CASTPSVTSEVLSTEAFF.

The chain combines TRBV7-2 with TRBJ2-1; TRBD1 might be the D (6 bases). This CDR3 is 15 amino acids long. Looked up from germline, CDR1 is SGHTA and CDR2 is FQGNSA. The V and J ends lost 5 bases and 5 bases respectively, with 16 bases between them. This CDR3 is CASSPQGWGDNEQFF. CDR3 sequence (DNA): TGTGCCAGCAGCCCACAGGGATGGGGAGACAATGAGCAGTTCTTC.

V is TRBV15 and J is TRBJ2-2; D is unresolved. Between the trimmed V and J ends, which lost 0 bases and 5 bases, there was a span of 7 bases. Germline V CDR1 and CDR2: LNHNV, YYDKDF (reference sequence). The length of the CDR3 is 14 residues. The chain's CDR3 is CATSRDKGTGELFF. The DNA of the CDR3 is TGTGCCACCAGCAGAGATAAGGGAACCGGGGAGCTGTTTTTT.